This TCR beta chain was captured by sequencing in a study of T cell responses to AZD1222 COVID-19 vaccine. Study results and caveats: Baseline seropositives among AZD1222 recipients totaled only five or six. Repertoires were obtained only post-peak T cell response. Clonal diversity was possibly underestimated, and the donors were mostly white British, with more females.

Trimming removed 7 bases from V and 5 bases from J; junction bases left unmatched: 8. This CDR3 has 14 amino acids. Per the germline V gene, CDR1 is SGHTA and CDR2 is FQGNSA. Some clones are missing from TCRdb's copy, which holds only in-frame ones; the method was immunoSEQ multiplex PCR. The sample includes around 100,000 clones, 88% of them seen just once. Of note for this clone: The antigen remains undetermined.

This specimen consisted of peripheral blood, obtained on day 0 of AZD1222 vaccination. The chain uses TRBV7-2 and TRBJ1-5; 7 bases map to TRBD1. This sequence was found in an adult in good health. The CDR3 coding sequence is TGTGCCAGCACCTCACAGGGGCTCCATCAGCCCCAGCATTTT. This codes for CASTSQGLHQPQHF.